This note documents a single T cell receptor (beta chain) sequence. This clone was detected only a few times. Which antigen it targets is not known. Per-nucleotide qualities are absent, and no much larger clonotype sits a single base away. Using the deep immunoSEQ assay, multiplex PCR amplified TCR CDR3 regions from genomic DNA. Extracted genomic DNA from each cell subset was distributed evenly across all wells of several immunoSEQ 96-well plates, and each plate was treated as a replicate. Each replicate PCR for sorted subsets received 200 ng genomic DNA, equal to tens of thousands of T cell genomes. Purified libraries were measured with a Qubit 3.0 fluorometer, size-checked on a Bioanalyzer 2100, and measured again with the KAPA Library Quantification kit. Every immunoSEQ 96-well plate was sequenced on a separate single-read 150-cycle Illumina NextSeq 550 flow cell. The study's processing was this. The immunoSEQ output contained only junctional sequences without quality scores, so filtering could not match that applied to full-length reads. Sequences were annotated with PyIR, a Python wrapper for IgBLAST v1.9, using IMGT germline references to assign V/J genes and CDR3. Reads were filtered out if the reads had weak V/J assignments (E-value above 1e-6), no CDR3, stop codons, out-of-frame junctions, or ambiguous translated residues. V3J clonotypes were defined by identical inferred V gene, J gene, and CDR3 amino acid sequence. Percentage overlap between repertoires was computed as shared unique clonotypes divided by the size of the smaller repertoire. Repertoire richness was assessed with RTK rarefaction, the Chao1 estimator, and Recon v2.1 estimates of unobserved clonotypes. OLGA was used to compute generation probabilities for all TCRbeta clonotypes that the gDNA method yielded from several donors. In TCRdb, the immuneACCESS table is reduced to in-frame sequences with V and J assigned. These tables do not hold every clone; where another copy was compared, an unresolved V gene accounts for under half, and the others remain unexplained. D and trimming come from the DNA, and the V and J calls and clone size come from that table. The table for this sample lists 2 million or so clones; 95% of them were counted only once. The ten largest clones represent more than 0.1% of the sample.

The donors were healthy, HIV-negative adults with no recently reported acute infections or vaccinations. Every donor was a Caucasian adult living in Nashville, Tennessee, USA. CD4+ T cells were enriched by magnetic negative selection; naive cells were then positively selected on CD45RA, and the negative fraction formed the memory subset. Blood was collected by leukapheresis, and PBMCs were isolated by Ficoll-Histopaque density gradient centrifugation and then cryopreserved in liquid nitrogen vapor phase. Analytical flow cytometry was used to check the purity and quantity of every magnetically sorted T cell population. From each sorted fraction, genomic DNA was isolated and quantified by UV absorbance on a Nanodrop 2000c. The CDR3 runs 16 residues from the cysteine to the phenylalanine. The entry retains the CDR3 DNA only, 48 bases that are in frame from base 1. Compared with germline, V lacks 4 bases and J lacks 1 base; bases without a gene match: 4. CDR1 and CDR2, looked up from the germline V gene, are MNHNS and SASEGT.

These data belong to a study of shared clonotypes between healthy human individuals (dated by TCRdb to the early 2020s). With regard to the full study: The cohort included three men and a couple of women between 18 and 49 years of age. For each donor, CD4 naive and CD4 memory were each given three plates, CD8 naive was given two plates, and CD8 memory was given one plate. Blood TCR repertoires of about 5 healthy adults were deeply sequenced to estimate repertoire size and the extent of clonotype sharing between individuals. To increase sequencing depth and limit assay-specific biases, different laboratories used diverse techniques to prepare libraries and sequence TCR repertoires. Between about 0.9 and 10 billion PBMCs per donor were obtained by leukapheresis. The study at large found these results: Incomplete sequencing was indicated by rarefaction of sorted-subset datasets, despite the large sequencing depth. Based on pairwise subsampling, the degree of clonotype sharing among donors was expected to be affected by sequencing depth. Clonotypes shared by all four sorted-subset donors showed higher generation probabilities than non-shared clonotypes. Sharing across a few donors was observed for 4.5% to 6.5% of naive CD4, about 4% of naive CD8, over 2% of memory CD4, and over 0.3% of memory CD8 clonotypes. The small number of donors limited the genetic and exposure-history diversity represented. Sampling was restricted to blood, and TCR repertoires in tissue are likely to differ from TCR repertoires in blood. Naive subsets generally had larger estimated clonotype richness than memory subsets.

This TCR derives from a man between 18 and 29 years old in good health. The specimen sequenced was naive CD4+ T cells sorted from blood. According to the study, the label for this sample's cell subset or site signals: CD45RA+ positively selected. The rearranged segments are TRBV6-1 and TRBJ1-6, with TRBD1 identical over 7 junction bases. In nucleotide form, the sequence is TGTGCCAGCAGTGGACAGGGAGGGTCCTATAATTCACCCCTCCACTTT. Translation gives CASSGQGGSYNSPLHF.